This entry is about one T cell receptor beta chain. What it binds is not known. The sample originates from a study of cytomegalovirus exposure and HLA in healthy donors. Whole-study context: Caucasian-associated ancestry cluster membership applied to about 77% of about 370 genotyped donors. Broader study findings: TRBV6-2, TRBV6-3 and other indistinguishable V segments were excluded. Most sequenced TCRs were rare (though some public TCRs occurred in many donors). The only immune exposure information that was available was CMV serostatus.

J gave up 6 bases and V 6 bases, and 11 bases lay outside the gene matches. CDR1 is MDHEN and CDR2 is SYDVKM in the germline V gene. This CDR3 region has 15 residues. Researchers ran the PCR with 60 Vbeta and 13 Jbeta primers. The repertoire was sequenced with immunoSEQ multiplex PCR; TCRdb's copy has only in-frame clones and lacks some. The table lists around 120,000 clones, over 60% of them singletons. The chain couples TRBV28 to TRBJ1-5; 7 bases are shared with TRBD1. This receptor was taken from a female donor in good health and CMV-seropositive. The sample taken for sequencing was PBMCs. The CDR3 region is CASRSPASGGQPQHF. In nucleotides, the CDR3 is TGTGCCAGCAGATCGCCCGCCTCAGGGGGTCAGCCCCAGCATTTT.